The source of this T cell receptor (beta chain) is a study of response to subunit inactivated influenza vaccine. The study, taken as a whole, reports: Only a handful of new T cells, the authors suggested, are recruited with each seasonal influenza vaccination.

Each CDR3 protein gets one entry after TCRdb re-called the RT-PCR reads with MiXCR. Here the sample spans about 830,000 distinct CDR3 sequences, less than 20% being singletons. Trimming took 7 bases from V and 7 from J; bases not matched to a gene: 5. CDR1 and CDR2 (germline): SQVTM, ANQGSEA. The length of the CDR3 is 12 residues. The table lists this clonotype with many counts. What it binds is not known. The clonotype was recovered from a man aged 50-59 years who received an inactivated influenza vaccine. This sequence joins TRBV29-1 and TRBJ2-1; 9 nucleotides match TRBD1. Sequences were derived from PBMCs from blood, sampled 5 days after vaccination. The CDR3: CSGGTGINEQFF. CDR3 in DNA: TGCAGCGGGGGGACAGGGATTAATGAGCAGTTCTTC.